This T cell receptor beta chain was identified in a study of early T cells in non-severe SARS-CoV-2 infection. Across the whole study: Sequencing targeted bulk RNA from unsorted whole blood, leaving chains unpaired.

The CDR3 is made up of 15 amino acids. Trimming cost V 5 bases and J 3 bases, with 15 bases left between them. Germline-derived CDR1 and CDR2 are SGHVS and FQNEAQ. Notes on the study in general: The matching step, a VDJdb search, favored anti-spike CD8 responses and missed private and CD4 specificities.

This clonotype was counted ten times or more. Antigen specificity is unknown. The TCR library protocol was used to attach unique molecular identifiers. These identifiers were attached to individual cDNA molecules. Each CDR3 protein gets one entry after TCRdb re-called the 5' RACE reads with MiXCR. The sample shows some 120,000 distinct CDR3 sequences, just under 15% of them seen only once. This sequence originates from an adult who was a healthcare worker with PCR-confirmed SARS-CoV-2 infection or an uninfected control (not recorded which). Sequenced material: whole blood. The J gene is TRBJ2-3, the V gene TRBV7-8, with a possible D match to TRBD2 (5 bases). The CDR3 DNA reads as TGTGCCAGCAGCCGAACGGGGAGCTTAACAGATACGCAGTATTTT. It yields the protein CASSRTGSLTDTQYF.